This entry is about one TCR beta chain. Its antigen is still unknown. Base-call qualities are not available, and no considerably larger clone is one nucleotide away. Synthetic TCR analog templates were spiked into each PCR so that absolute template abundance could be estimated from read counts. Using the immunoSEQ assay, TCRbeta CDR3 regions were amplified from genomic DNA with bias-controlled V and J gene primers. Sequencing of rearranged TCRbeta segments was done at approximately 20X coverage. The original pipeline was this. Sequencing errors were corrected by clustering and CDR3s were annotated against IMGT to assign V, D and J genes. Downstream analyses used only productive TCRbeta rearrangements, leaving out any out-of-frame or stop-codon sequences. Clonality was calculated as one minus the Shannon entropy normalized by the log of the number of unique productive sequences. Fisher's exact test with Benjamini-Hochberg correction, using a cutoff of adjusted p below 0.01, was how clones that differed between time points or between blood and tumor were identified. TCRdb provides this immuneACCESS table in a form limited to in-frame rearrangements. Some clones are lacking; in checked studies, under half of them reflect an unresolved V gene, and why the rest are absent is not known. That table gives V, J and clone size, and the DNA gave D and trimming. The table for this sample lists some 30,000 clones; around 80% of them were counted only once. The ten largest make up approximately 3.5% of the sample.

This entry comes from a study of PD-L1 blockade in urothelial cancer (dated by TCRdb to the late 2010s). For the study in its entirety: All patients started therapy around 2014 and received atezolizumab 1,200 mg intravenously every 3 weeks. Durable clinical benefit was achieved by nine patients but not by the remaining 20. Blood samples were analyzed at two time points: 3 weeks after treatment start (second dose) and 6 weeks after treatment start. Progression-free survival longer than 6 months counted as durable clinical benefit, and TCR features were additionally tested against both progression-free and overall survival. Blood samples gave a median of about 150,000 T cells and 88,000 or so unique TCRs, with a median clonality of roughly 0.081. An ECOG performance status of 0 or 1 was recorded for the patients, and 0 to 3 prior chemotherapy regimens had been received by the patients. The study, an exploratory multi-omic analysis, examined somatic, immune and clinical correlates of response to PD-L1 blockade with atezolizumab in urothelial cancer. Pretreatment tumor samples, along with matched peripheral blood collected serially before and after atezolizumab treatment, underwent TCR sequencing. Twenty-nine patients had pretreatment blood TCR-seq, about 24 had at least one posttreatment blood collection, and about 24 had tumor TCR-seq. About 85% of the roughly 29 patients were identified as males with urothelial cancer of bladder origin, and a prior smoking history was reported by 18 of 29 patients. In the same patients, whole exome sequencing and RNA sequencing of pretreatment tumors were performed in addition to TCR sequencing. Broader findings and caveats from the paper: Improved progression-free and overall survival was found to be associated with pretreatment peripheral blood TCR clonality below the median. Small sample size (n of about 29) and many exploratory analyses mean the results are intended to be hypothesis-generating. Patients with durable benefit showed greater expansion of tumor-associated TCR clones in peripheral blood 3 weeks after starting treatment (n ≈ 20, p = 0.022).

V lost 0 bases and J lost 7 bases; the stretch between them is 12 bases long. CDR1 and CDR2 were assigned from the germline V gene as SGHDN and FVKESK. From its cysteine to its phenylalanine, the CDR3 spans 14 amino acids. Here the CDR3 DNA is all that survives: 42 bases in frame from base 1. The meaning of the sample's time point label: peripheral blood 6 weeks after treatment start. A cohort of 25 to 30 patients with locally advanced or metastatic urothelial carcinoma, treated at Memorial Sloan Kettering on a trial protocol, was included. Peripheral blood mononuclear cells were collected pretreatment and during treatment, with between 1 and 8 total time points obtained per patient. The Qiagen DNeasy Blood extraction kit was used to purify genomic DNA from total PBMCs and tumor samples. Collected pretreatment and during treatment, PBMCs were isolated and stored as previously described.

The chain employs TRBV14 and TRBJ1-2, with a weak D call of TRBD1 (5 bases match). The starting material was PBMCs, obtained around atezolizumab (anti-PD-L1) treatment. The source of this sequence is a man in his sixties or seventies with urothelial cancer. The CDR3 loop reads CASSQDLWDSGYTF. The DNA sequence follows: TGTGCCAGCAGCCAAGATCTTTGGGACTCTGGCTACACCTTC.